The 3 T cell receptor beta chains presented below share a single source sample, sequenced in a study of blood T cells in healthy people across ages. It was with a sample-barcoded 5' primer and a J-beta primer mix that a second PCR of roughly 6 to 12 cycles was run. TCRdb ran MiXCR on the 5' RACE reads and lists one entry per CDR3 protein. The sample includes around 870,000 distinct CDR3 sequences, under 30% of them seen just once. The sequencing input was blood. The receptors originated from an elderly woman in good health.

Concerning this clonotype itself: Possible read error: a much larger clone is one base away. DNA of the CDR3: TGTGCCAGCAGCTCCCACTTCAATGCTCGATACGAGCAGTACTTC. This codes for CASSSHFNARYEQYF. This sequence joins TRBV7-9 and TRBJ2-7; no firm D call. The length of the CDR3 is 15 residues. Trimming took 4 bases from V and 4 from J, leaving 17 bases between them. The germline CDR1 and CDR2 sequences are SEHNR and FQNEAQ (reference sequence).

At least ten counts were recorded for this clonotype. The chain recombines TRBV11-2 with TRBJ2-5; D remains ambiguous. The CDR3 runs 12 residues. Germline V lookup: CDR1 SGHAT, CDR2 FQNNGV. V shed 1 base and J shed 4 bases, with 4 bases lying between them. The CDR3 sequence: CASSLGAETQYF. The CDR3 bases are TGTGCCAGCAGCTTAGGCGCAGAGACCCAGTACTTC.

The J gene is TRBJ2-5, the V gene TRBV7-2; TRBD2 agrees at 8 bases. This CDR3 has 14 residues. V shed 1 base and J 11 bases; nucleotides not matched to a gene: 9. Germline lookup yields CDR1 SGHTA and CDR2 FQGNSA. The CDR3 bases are TGTGCCAGCAGCTTAGTTTTGCGGGGGGCACTGCAGTACTTC. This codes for CASSLVLRGALQYF. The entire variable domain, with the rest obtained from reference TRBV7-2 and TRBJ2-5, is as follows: GAGVSQSPSNKVTEKGKDVELRCDPISGHTALYWYRQSLGQGLEFLIYFQGNSAPDKSGLPSDRFSAERTGGSVSTLTIQRTQQEDSAVYLCASSLVLRGALQYFGPGTRLLVL.